The clone carrying this T cell receptor beta chain has ten or more counts. This CDR3 has 13 amino acids. The V gene lost 5 bases and the J gene lost 12 bases, with 20 bases spanning the gap. CDR1 is SNHLY, CDR2 FYNNEI, per germline. These data come from a study of T cells in Graves' hyperthyroidism and ophthalmopathy. Amplified TCR beta CDR3 regions derived from RNA transcripts. Initially, a first-round RT-PCR of the TCR CDR3 employed the HTBI primer set. MiXCR was run by TCRdb on the multiplex PCR reads, yielding one entry per CDR3 protein. The sample records 380,000 or so distinct CDR3 sequences, approximately 19% being singletons.

Sequences were obtained from blood. The clonotype originates from a woman aged 18-29 years with Graves' hyperthyroidism. The chain joins TRBV2 to TRBJ2-7; either TRBD1 or TRBD2 may fit D (6 bases each). Here the CDR3 reads CASSIAAEGETYF. CDR3 sequence (DNA): TGTGCCAGCAGTATAGCGGCGGAGGGGGAAACGTACTTC.